This T cell receptor (beta chain) was captured by sequencing in a study of Graves' ophthalmopathy and Graves' hyperthyroidism. CDR3 regions of TCR beta were amplified from RNA transcripts. HTBI primers were employed in first-round RT-PCR, then a second-round multiplex PCR followed. Each CDR3 protein gets one entry after TCRdb re-called the multiplex PCR reads with MiXCR. This sample has about 550,000 distinct CDR3 sequences, with under 45% found just once. This CDR3 is built from 9 residues. Germline V lookup: CDR1 DFQATT, CDR2 SNEGSKA (reference sequence). V lost 5 bases and J lost 12, with 10 bases in between. The hyperthyroidism patients had a new diagnosis of under 2 months' duration and were aged 18 to 65. Diagnosis used clinical symptoms, serum thyroxine, TRAb, thyroid ultrasound and orbital computed tomography.

The TCR comes from an adult man with Graves' hyperthyroidism. V and J are TRBV20-1 and TRBJ1-2; D is uncertain. The sequenced sample was peripheral blood or thyroid tissue (not recorded which). CDR3 nucleotide sequence: TGCAGTGCTCGCAGGTCGGACACCTTC. Its translation: CSARRSDTF.